These 32 T cell receptor beta chains were all obtained from the same sample, sequenced in a study of low-dose radiotherapy and immunotherapy resistance in tumors. Alpha- and beta-chain coverage of first-strand cDNA came from TRAV- and TRBV-specific primers. A constant-region primer paired with the V-primer adapter amplified TCRs over 20 PCR cycles. MiXCR, run by TCRdb on the reads, gives a single entry per CDR3 protein. Of 45,000 or so distinct CDR3 sequences listed, less than 30% are singletons. Time point: after trial treatment. Sample treatment: LDRT plus nivolumab, ipilimumab, low-dose cyclophosphamide and aspirin (RACIN trial). Sequenced material: PBMCs, taken after low-dose radiotherapy plus immunotherapy. The source is a male donor with prostate cancer.

Many counts were recorded for this clonotype. The chain employs TRBV10-1 and TRBJ2-1; the match to TRBD2 covers 8 bases. The CDR3 length is 19 residues. Per germline, CDR1 WNHNN and CDR2 SYGVQD (reference sequence). The trim removed 5 bases at V and 0 bases at J, leaving 15 bases unmatched. The CDR3 loop is CASSRSPRRGGSSYNEQFF. Written as DNA, the CDR3 is TGCGCCAGCAGTCGATCCCCACGTCGGGGGGGGAGCTCCTACAATGAGCAGTTCTTC.

This clonotype was seen only a few times. One base separates it from a far larger clone, so it is likely a read error. The V gene is TRBV12-3 or TRBV12-4, the J gene TRBJ2-1; D uncertain. The CDR3 has 13 residues. Trimming stripped 5 bases from V and 10 bases from J, with 15 bases between. The DNA of the CDR3 is TGTGCCAGCAGTGCCCAGAGCTCCTACGAGCAGTTCTTC. As protein: CASSAQSSYEQFF.

Details on this clonotype: A read error is the likely source, as a far larger clone sits one nucleotide away. This chain connects TRBV2 to TRBJ2-1; 8 bases agree with TRBD2. The CDR3 has 15 amino acids. V shed 2 bases, J shed 10 bases, and the junction held 10 bases outside the gene matches. Germline V gene lookup returns CDR1 SNHLY and CDR2 FYNNEI. CDR3 region: CASSERWTSNHEQFF. The CDR3 DNA sequence: TGTGCCAGCAGTGAAAGGTGGACTAGCAACCACGAGCAGTTCTTC.

The table lists this clonotype with many counts. V and J are TRBV12-3 or TRBV12-4 and TRBJ2-5; the match to TRBD1 covers 8 bases. The CDR3 spans 15 residues. V was clipped by 6 bases and J by 8 bases; unmatched bases: 14. Here the CDR3 reads CASSNPAGGNGTQYF. CDR3 nucleotides: TGTGCCAGCAGCAACCCCGCAGGGGGCAATGGTACCCAGTACTTC.

This chain links TRBV28 with TRBJ1-2; 7 bases align to TRBD1. The germline V gene has CDR1 MDHEN and CDR2 SYDVKM. The CDR3 is made up of 12 amino acids. Trimming at V came to 7 bases and at J to 6 bases, leaving 5 bases not matched to a gene. The CDR3 is CASTPTGDGYTF. DNA for the CDR3: TGTGCCAGCACCCCCACAGGGGATGGCTACACCTTC.

This clonotype was seen many times. J is TRBJ1-1 and V is TRBV30; D is uncertain. Looked up from germline, CDR1 is GTSNPN and CDR2 is SVGIG (reference sequence). V was trimmed by 0 bases and J by 0 bases, leaving 5 bases between them. The CDR3 is made up of 13 amino acids. CDR3 in amino acids: CAWSVPLNTEAFF. The CDR3 DNA sequence: TGTGCCTGGAGTGTCCCACTGAACACTGAAGCTTTCTTT.

This chain joins TRBV19 and TRBJ1-2; D not certain. CDR3 length: 12 residues. CDR1 and CDR2 from the germline V gene are LNHDA and SQIVND (reference sequence). V lost 5 bases and J 5 bases, leaving 9 bases between the germline ends. The CDR3 DNA reads as TGTGCCAGTAGTGGACGGAGTTATGGCTACACCTTC. Protein product: CASSGRSYGYTF.

There are many counts of this clonotype. V usage is TRBV3-1 and J usage is TRBJ2-7, with D possibly matching TRBD2 (5 bases). Germline V gene lookup returns CDR1 LGHDT and CDR2 YNNKEL (reference sequence). CDR3 length equals 14 residues. The V end lost 1 base, the J end lost 6 bases, and 13 bases lay between the germline ends. In DNA, the CDR3 is TGTGCCAGCAGCCAAGCAGAGGGCTTGGGCGAGCAGTACTTC. As protein: CASSQAEGLGEQYF.

This clonotype was counted ten times or more. This chain connects TRBV20-1 to TRBJ2-7; TRBD1 or TRBD2 may be the D gene (5 bases each). CDR1 is DFQATT and CDR2 is SNEGSKA in the germline V gene (reference sequence). V was pared by 1 base and J by 2 bases, with 9 bases between. The CDR3 is 13 amino acids. CDR3 loop: CSARVGTPYEQYF. For the CDR3, the DNA is TGCAGTGCTAGAGTGGGGACCCCCTACGAGCAGTACTTC.

The sample holds many counts of this clonotype. The V gene is TRBV10-3, the J gene TRBJ2-7, with 8 bases identical to TRBD1. V lost 2 bases to trimming and J lost 1 base; unmatched junction nucleotides: 1. Germline V gene data show CDR1 as ENHRY and CDR2 as SYGVKD. The CDR3 loop spans 14 amino acids. CDR3 sequence (DNA): TGTGCCATCAGTGAGACAGGGGGGTCCTACGAGCAGTACTTC. Translating it yields CAISETGGSYEQYF.

Of note for this clonotype: One base separates it from a far larger clone, so it is likely a read error. This chain joins TRBV28 and TRBJ2-7; TRBD2 aligns across 11 bases. CDR3 length: 15 residues. J gave up 7 bases and V 6 bases, and 11 bases lay outside the gene matches. Germline values: CDR1 MDHEN, CDR2 SYDVKM. CDR3 sequence reads: CASRDSGRALDEQYF. In nucleotides, the CDR3 is TGTGCCAGCAGGGATAGCGGGAGGGCCCTCGATGAGCAGTACTTC.

As concerns this clonotype: The likely explanation is a read error, given a far larger clone one base away. The CDR3 loop is CASSLIGGRAYVGEQYF. CDR3 DNA sequence: TGCGCCAGCAGCTTGATCGGCGGGAGGGCCTACGTAGGTGAGCAGTACTTC. The rearrangement links TRBV5-1 to TRBJ2-7; 9 bases agree with TRBD2. Germline values: CDR1 SGHRS, CDR2 YFSETQ. V lost 1 base, J lost 7 bases, and 15 bases stayed unmatched. This CDR3 contains 17 residues.

This clonotype was counted ten times or more. The J gene is TRBJ2-3, the V gene TRBV11-2; TRBD2 aligns across 12 bases. Germline CDR1 SGHAT, CDR2 FQNNGV. This CDR3 has 18 amino acids. The V segment lost 5 bases and the J segment 1 base; nucleotides outside the gene matches: 10. Here the CDR3 DNA reads TGTGCCAGCAGCGCGACTAGCGGGAGAGGTGGGGGCACAGATACGCAGTATTTT. Protein product: CASSATSGRGGGTDTQYF.

Concerning this clonotype: At one of its ends the junction is not consistent with the germline gene, which may arise from a read error. J is TRBJ2-3 and V is TRBV20-1; 13 nucleotides align to TRBD2. The CDR3 extends over 15 amino acids. CDR1 is DFQATT, CDR2 SNEGSKA, per germline (reference sequence). The DNA for the CDR3 is TGCAGTGCTAGAGGGGGTACTAGCGGGAGGGATACGCAGTACTTT. It yields the protein CSARGGTSGRDTQYF.

In its sample, this clonotype is medium-sized (0.01 to 0.1%). V is TRBV6-1 and J is TRBJ2-2, with a tentative D call TRBD1 (5 bases). V lost 9 bases and J lost 0, with 20 bases in between. The germline V gene has CDR1 MNHNS and CDR2 SASEGT. The CDR3 has 17 amino acids. CDR3 nucleotides: TGTGCCAGTCCCAAGGCACAGGCGCCAGCGAACACCGGGGAGCTGTTTTTT. Translating gives CASPKAQAPANTGELFF.

There are many counts of this clonotype. The V call is TRBV20-1, the J call TRBJ2-4, with D perhaps TRBD1 (5 bases). The CDR3 contains 16 residues. CDR1 DFQATT and CDR2 SNEGSKA come from the germline V gene (reference sequence). Trimming cost V 3 bases and J 4 bases, with 19 bases left between them. CDR3 residues: CSARDLDTWGKNIQYF. DNA of the CDR3: TGCAGTGCTAGGGACCTGGACACTTGGGGAAAAAACATTCAGTACTTC.

For the CDR3, the DNA is TGCAGTGCTAGAAAAAGTCCCGGGACTAGGACCACAGATACGCAGTATTTT. Its translation: CSARKSPGTRTTDTQYF. V is TRBV20-1 and J is TRBJ2-3; 8 bases align to TRBD2. J was trimmed by 2 bases and V by 2 bases; bases with no gene match: 12. This CDR3 is built from 17 residues. Germline V gives CDR1 DFQATT, CDR2 SNEGSKA (reference sequence).

This clonotype was counted at least ten times. This chain uses TRBV5-1 with TRBJ2-1; possibly TRBD2 for D (6 bases). The CDR3 loop spans 16 amino acids. Germline V CDR1 and CDR2: SGHRS, YFSETQ. Trimming stripped 0 bases from V and 2 bases from J, with 12 bases between. Here the CDR3 reads CASSLDPGAAYNEQFF. The CDR3 coding sequence is TGCGCCAGCAGCTTGGACCCGGGAGCGGCCTACAATGAGCAGTTCTTC.

The V gene is TRBV20-1, the J gene TRBJ2-1, with 14 bases that match TRBD2. J was trimmed by 5 bases and V by 3 bases; bases with no gene match: 9. Germline CDR1 reads DFQATT; CDR2 reads SNEGSKA (reference sequence). This CDR3 has 17 amino acids. CDR3 in amino acids: CSARGAGTSGSHNEQFF. For the CDR3, the DNA is TGCAGTGCTAGGGGGGCCGGGACTAGCGGGAGTCACAATGAGCAGTTCTTC.

Only a few counts were recorded for this clonotype. The chain is built from TRBV5-6 and TRBJ2-5; 7 bases agree with TRBD1. CDR3 length: 14 amino acids. Germline V gene sequence: CDR1 SGHDT, CDR2 YYEEEE. The ends lost 4 bases at V and 6 bases at J; junction bases unmatched: 9. Here the CDR3 DNA reads TGTGCCAGCAGCACCCAGACAGGGATCAAGACCCAGTACTTC. Its translation: CASSTQTGIKTQYF.

Note on this clonotype: The likely explanation is a read error, given a far larger clone one base away. The V and J genes are TRBV2 and TRBJ2-7; tentative D call: TRBD2 (6 bases). V lost 4 bases, J lost 7 bases, and 29 bases lay in between. The CDR3 is 18 amino acids. CDR1 is SNHLY, CDR2 FYNNEI, per germline. In DNA, the CDR3 is TGTGCCAGCAGTGCCCTGTTTGGGGTAGCGGAACGAGGGCATGAGCAGTACTTC. It codes for CASSALFGVAERGHEQYF.

This clonotype was recorded at least ten times. The V gene is TRBV29-1, the J gene TRBJ2-7; 7 bases are shared with TRBD1. This CDR3 is built from 11 residues. Germline V gene lookup returns CDR1 SQVTM and CDR2 ANQGSEA. Losses at the gene ends were 7 bases for V and 8 bases for J; bases not matched to a gene: 8. In DNA, the CDR3 is TGCAGCGCTCAGGGGGTAGGTCAGCAGTACTTC. Its translation: CSAQGVGQQYF.

On this clonotype: A read error likely explains this, since a far larger clone differs by one base. V gene TRBV13 combines with J gene TRBJ1-1; TRBD1 matches at 11 bases. CDR1 is PRHDT, CDR2 FYEKMQ, per germline (reference sequence). CDR3 length: 14 amino acids. CDR3 sequence reads: CTSSQDRGQNQAFF. The CDR3 DNA sequence: TGTACCAGCAGCCAGGACAGGGGGCAAAATCAAGCTTTCTTT.

This chain links TRBV6-5 with TRBJ2-1, with TRBD2 matching over 9 bases. V lost 5 bases to trimming and J lost 2 bases; unmatched junction nucleotides: 7. This CDR3 contains 16 residues. CDR1 and CDR2 from the germline V gene are MNHEY and SVGAGI. CDR3 DNA: TGTGCCAGCAGTCCCCTCAGCGGGAGGACCTACAATGAGCAGTTCTTC. This sequence encodes CASSPLSGRTYNEQFF.

This clonotype was seen only once. The chain is built from TRBV5-1 and TRBJ1-2; TRBD1 aligns across 9 bases. Per germline, CDR1 SGHRS and CDR2 YFSETQ. CDR3 length equals 15 residues. Trimming took 0 bases from V and 6 from J; bases not matched to a gene: 6. The chain's CDR3 is CASSLAPTGGNGYTF. The CDR3 DNA is TGCGCCAGCAGCTTGGCCCCGACAGGGGGGAATGGCTACACCTTC.

This clonotype occurred many times. V is TRBV30 and J is TRBJ1-1; weak D call: TRBD1 (5 bases). Germline V gives CDR1 GTSNPN, CDR2 SVGIG (reference sequence). The V end lost 4 bases, the J end lost 2 bases, and 17 bases lay between the germline ends. This CDR3 comprises 15 residues. In DNA form, the CDR3 reads TGTGCCTGGACCCCACTGGGACGTAAAAACACTGAAGCTTTCTTT. Translated: CAWTPLGRKNTEAFF. Based on the CDR3 plus reference TRBV30 and TRBJ1-1, the full variable domain is SQTIHQWPATLVQPVGSPLSLECTVEGTSNPNLYWYRQAAGRGLQLLFYSVGIGQISSEVPQNLSASRPQDRQFILSSKKLLLSDSGFYLCAWTPLGRKNTEAFFGQGTRLTVV.

The CDR3 is CAISRATDTQYF. CDR3 sequence (DNA): TGTGCCATCAGTAGGGCCACAGATACGCAGTATTTT. The J gene is TRBJ2-3, the V gene TRBV10-3; no clear D gene. The CDR3 runs 12 residues. The V end was cut by 5 bases, the J end by 2 bases, with 5 bases between. CDR1 and CDR2 (germline): ENHRY, SYGVKD.

In its sample, this clonotype was seen many times. The chain is built from TRBV3-1 and TRBJ2-7; no firm D call. V lost 4 bases and J 4 bases, leaving 14 bases between the germline ends. Germline CDR1 is LGHDT and CDR2 is YNNKEL (reference sequence). The CDR3 consists of 14 residues. CDR3 sequence (DNA): TGTGCCAGCAGCCCCTCAGACCGCCAATACGAGCAGTACTTC. Its translation: CASSPSDRQYEQYF.

This clonotype was seen at least ten times. The chain has TRBV5-1 and TRBJ1-1; D gene ambiguous. This CDR3 region has 13 residues. Germline loops: CDR1 SGHRS, CDR2 YFSETQ. Trimming left V 2 bases short and J 1 base short, with 6 bases between. CDR3 protein: CASSLVRNTEAFF. In DNA form, the CDR3 reads TGCGCCAGCAGCTTAGTCCGGAACACTGAAGCTTTCTTT. Variable domain in full (rest from reference TRBV5-1 and TRBJ1-1): KAGVTQTPRYLIKTRGQQVTLSCSPISGHRSVSWYQQTPGQGLQFLFEYFSETQRNKGNFPGRFSGRQFSNSRSEMNVSTLELGDSALYLCASSLVRNTEAFFGQGTRLTVV.

In this sample, this clonotype turned up many times. This sequence joins TRBV2 and TRBJ2-5, with 7 bases matching TRBD1. There are 15 residues in the CDR3. Germline values: CDR1 SNHLY, CDR2 FYNNEI. V shed 6 bases, J shed 2 bases, and the junction held 9 bases outside the gene matches. Here the CDR3 reads CASSLGGRKQETQYF. CDR3 in DNA: TGTGCCAGCAGCTTAGGGGGCCGTAAACAAGAGACCCAGTACTTC.

This chain uses TRBV10-3 with TRBJ2-1; TRBD2 matches 8 bases. This CDR3 contains 17 residues. The ends lost 10 bases at V and 3 bases at J; junction bases unmatched: 17. The V gene's germline CDR1 is ENHRY and CDR2 SYGVKD. CDR3 sequence: CATRGQTGTSDYNEQFF. CDR3 nucleotides: TGTGCCACCCGAGGACAGACCGGGACTAGTGACTACAATGAGCAGTTCTTC.

This clonotype showed up many times. The chain carries TRBV7-7 and TRBJ2-7; no firm D call. Germline-derived CDR1 and CDR2 are SSHAT and FNYEAQ (reference sequence). The CDR3 has 13 amino acids. Trimming took off 1 base at V and 3 bases at J, with 7 bases between the two ends. CDR3 coding DNA: TGTGCCAGCAGCTTAGAACATGGCTACGAGCAGTACTTC. Translation: CASSLEHGYEQYF.